Following are 9 T cell receptor beta chains from one sample sequenced in a study of technical replicates of blood from a handful of donors. The assay was immunoSEQ multiplex PCR, and TCRdb's table has in-frame clones only and misses some. This table has tens of thousands of clones, 75% to 95% appearing once. What was sequenced was PBMCs. These receptor sequences come from a human donor in good health. Some clones in this sample may be carry-over from other donors' samples.

The chain is built from TRBV6-5 and TRBJ2-7; 9 bases align to TRBD1. Germline CDR1 MNHEY, CDR2 SVGAGI. The CDR3 extends over 15 amino acids. With 0 bases clipped from V and 3 bases from J, the junction kept 3 bases outside the gene matches. The CDR3 DNA is TGTGCCAGCAGTTACTCGTGGGACAGGGACTACGAGCAGTACTTC. It specifies CASSYSWDRDYEQYF.

This chain connects TRBV9 to TRBJ2-6; D gene unclear. The germline V gene has CDR1 SGDLS and CDR2 YYNGEE. The V end was cut by 4 bases, the J end by 4 bases, with 6 bases between. CDR3 size: 13 residues. DNA for the CDR3: TGTGCCAGCAGCACTACCGGGGCCAACGTCCTGACTTTC. Its protein is CASSTTGANVLTF.

CDR3 coding DNA: TGTGCCAGCAGTGCCATGGGAGGGTCCCTTAGGTCACCCCTCCACTTT. It translates to CASSAMGGSLRSPLHF. The V gene is TRBV2, the J gene TRBJ1-6; D ambiguous. This CDR3 spans 16 amino acids. Germline CDR1 is SNHLY and CDR2 is FYNNEI. The V end lost 4 bases, the J end lost 10 bases, and 20 bases lay between the germline ends.

This chain uses TRBV7-2 with TRBJ1-6; 9 nucleotides line up with TRBD1. Germline assignment: CDR1 SGHTA and CDR2 FQGNSA. J was trimmed by 10 bases and V by 5 bases; bases with no gene match: 12. CDR3 length equals 16 residues. This CDR3 reads CASSTYPGQGTSPLHF. As DNA, the CDR3 is TGTGCCAGCAGCACCTACCCGGGACAGGGTACCTCACCCCTCCACTTT.

This chain joins TRBV11-2 and TRBJ1-2; 10 positions match TRBD1. This CDR3 has 15 amino acids. V shed 0 bases, J shed 7 bases, and the junction held 5 bases outside the gene matches. Germline values: CDR1 SGHAT, CDR2 FQNNGV. The CDR3 reads CASSLDRGQGSGYTF. The CDR3 DNA reads as TGTGCCAGCAGCTTAGATCGGGGACAGGGGAGTGGCTACACCTTC.

This clone appeared once. V and J are TRBV9 and TRBJ2-5; 10 bases agree with TRBD2. Trimming removed 3 bases from V and 5 bases from J; junction bases left unmatched: 13. The V gene's germline CDR1 is SGDLS and CDR2 YYNGEE. The CDR3 has 17 amino acids. CDR3 in DNA: TGTGCCAGCAGCGCAACACCTCTAGCGGGAGTGGGTGAGACCCAGTACTTC. This gives the protein CASSATPLAGVGETQYF. Variable domain in full (rest from reference TRBV9 and TRBJ2-5): DSGVTQTPKHLITATGQRVTLRCSPRSGDLSVYWYQQSLDQGLQFLIQYYNGEERAKGNILERFSAQQFPDLHSELNLSSLELGDSALYFCASSATPLAGVGETQYFGPGTRLLVL.

The J gene is TRBJ2-1, the V gene TRBV18; 11 positions match TRBD2. Germline CDR1 is KGHSH and CDR2 is LQKENI. The CDR3 is made up of 15 amino acids. V gave up 2 bases and J gave up 4 bases; unmatched junction bases: 1. The DNA for the CDR3 is TGTGCCAGCTCACCAGGGACTAGCGGTTACAATGAGCAGTTCTTC. This encodes CASSPGTSGYNEQFF.

This chain connects TRBV7-2 to TRBJ2-1; D gene uncertain. Trimming stripped 5 bases from V and 4 bases from J, with 12 bases between. From germline, CDR1 is SGHTA and CDR2 FQGNSA. The CDR3 is made up of 14 amino acids. The CDR3 loop is CASSLSPLYNEQFF. The DNA for the CDR3 is TGTGCCAGCAGCCTATCGCCTCTTTACAATGAGCAGTTCTTC.

The chain recombines TRBV19 with TRBJ2-5; 8 bases are shared with TRBD2. This CDR3 has 16 residues. CDR1 is LNHDA, CDR2 SQIVND, per germline (reference sequence). V was pared by 5 bases and J by 5 bases, with 13 bases of the junction left unmatched. CDR3 in DNA: TGTGCCAGTAGTCGAATTAGCGGGGCCTCGGGGGAGACCCAGTACTTC. It is translated as CASSRISGASGETQYF.